This is a list of T cell receptor beta chains from one sample in a study of blood T cell repertoires in COVID-19. Clones were read by immunoSEQ multiplex PCR, and TCRdb kept only the in-frame ones, dropping some. The sample carries about 280,000 clones, approximately 85% recorded once. Sequencing input: peripheral blood. These receptors came from a human donor in a cohort sampled during active COVID-19. Both conserved end residues are part of each CDR3. A D gene is named only where the DNA matches it firmly. Expanded clones are given a class, and other clones once, few, many or no size at all.

V	D	size	J	CDR3	DNA
TRBV27	TRBD2	.	TRBJ2-2	CASSPPRGSGRPGTGELFF	TGTGCCAGCAGTCCCCCCCGGGGTAGCGGGAGGCCGGGCACCGGGGAGCTGTTTTTT
TRBV29-1	.	.	TRBJ1-2	CSVEDSYSLGGYTF	TGCAGCGTTGAAGATAGTTATTCCCTCGGGGGCTACACCTTC
TRBV11-2	TRBD1	.	TRBJ2-1	CATRSTGDGRYNEQFF	TGTGCCACCCGATCGACAGGGGATGGGCGCTACAATGAGCAGTTCTTC
TRBV7-6	TRBD1	.	TRBJ1-3	CASSLSGTGGNTIYF	TGTGCCAGCAGCTTGTCGGGGACAGGGGGAAACACCATATATTTT
TRBV11-1	.	.	TRBJ2-7	CASSPPGSYEQYF	TGTGCCAGCAGCCCTCCTGGGAGCTACGAGCAGTACTTC
TRBV9	.	.	TRBJ1-6	CASSGSQDPHSPLHF	TGTGCCAGCAGCGGGTCCCAGGATCCTCATTCACCCCTCCACTTT
TRBV28	.	few	TRBJ2-3	CASSLGLSATLRIHTDTQYF	TGTGCCAGCAGCCTGGGGCTATCTGCCACATTGAGAATACACACAGATACGCAGTATTTT
TRBV30	.	.	TRBJ2-2	CAWSIIKSGELFF	TGTGCCTGGAGTATTATTAAGAGCGGGGAGCTGTTTTTT
TRBV12-3/TRBV12-4	.	.	TRBJ1-1	CASSFGGDTEAFF	TGTGCCAGCAGTTTCGGGGGGGACACTGAAGCTTTCTTT
TRBV18	.	.	TRBJ2-2	CASSPQQTGTGELFF	TGTGCCAGCTCACCCCAACAAACAGGGACCGGGGAGCTGTTTTTT
TRBV7-7	.	.	TRBJ2-1	CASSLNYSPDNEQFF	TGTGCCAGCAGCTTAAATTACAGTCCTGACAATGAGCAGTTCTTC
TRBV3-1/TRBV3-2	TRBD2	.	TRBJ2-1	CASSQGRLAVGEQFF	TGTGCCAGCAGCCAAGGGAGACTAGCGGTGGGTGAGCAGTTCTTC
TRBV5-1	TRBD1	.	TRBJ2-6	CASAMTGALSGANVLTF	TGCGCCAGCGCGATGACAGGGGCCCTCTCTGGGGCCAACGTCCTGACTTTC
TRBV12-3/TRBV12-4	.	.	TRBJ2-5	CASRWAGRETQYF	TGTGCCAGTCGGTGGGCGGGACGAGAGACCCAGTACTTC
TRBV28	.	.	TRBJ1-1	CASSLEHLNTEAFF	TGTGCCAGCAGTTTAGAACACCTGAACACTGAAGCTTTCTTT
TRBV19	TRBD2	few	TRBJ2-1	CARTTGGLASDEQFF	TGTGCCAGGACTACAGGAGGACTAGCGTCCGATGAGCAGTTCTTC
TRBV6-4	.	.	TRBJ2-1	CASSPGGGPNEQFF	TGTGCCAGCAGTCCTGGAGGTGGGCCTAATGAGCAGTTCTTC
TRBV9	TRBD2	.	TRBJ2-2	CASSARLAGLTGELFF	TGTGCCAGCAGCGCCCGACTAGCGGGGCTCACCGGGGAGCTGTTTTTT
TRBV9	TRBD2	once	TRBJ2-1	CASTLRDYPYNEQFF	TGTGCCAGCACCCTGAGGGACTACCCATACAATGAGCAGTTCTTC
TRBV5-6	.	.	TRBJ1-2	CASSRGEIRYGYTF	TGTGCCAGCAGCCGCGGCGAAATTCGTTATGGCTACACCTTC
TRBV7-6	.	.	TRBJ1-5	CASSLASGQPQHF	TGTGCCAGCAGCTTAGCTTCGGGTCAGCCCCAGCATTTT
TRBV15	.	.	TRBJ2-3	CATSRERTYTQYF	TGTGCCACCAGCAGAGAAAGAACTTATACGCAGTATTTT
TRBV6-6	.	few	TRBJ1-2	CASSYRLGADYTF	TGTGCCAGCAGTTACCGCTTAGGGGCCGACTACACCTTC
TRBV9	TRBD1	once	TRBJ1-5	CASSPGTGYNQPQHF	TGTGCCAGCAGCCCCGGGACAGGGTACAATCAGCCCCAGCATTTT
TRBV6-5	.	.	TRBJ1-2	CASRIPTGGDWCTF	TGTGCCAGCCGCATCCCTACAGGAGGGGATTGGTGCACCTTC
TRBV7-9	.	.	TRBJ2-3	CASSPQDSTDTQYF	TGTGCCAGCAGCCCGCAGGATAGCACAGATACGCAGTATTTT
TRBV3-1/TRBV3-2	.	.	TRBJ2-1	CASSPRKSSYNEQFF	TGTGCCAGCAGCCCACGCAAGAGCTCCTACAATGAGCAGTTCTTC
TRBV7-2	.	.	TRBJ2-5	CASSLVAAGLQETQYF	TGTGCCAGCAGCTTAGTCGCAGCGGGTCTCCAAGAGACCCAGTACTTC
TRBV7-2	.	.	TRBJ1-6	CASSLDSGVGSPLHF	TGTGCCAGCAGCCTAGATTCCGGGGTTGGTTCACCCCTCCACTTT
TRBV12-3/TRBV12-4	.	.	TRBJ1-4	CASSPFSNEKLFF	TGTGCCAGCAGCCCGTTCTCTAATGAAAAACTGTTTTTT
TRBV7-2	.	once	TRBJ1-1	CASRSTGGNWAFF	TGTGCCAGCAGGTCGACCGGAGGGAACTGGGCTTTCTTT
TRBV2	.	.	TRBJ2-4	CASSVFSRVAKNIQYF	TGTGCCAGCAGTGTGTTTAGTCGAGTAGCCAAAAACATTCAGTACTTC
TRBV19	.	.	TRBJ1-1	CASSNRWGEAFF	TGTGCCAGTAGTAACAGGTGGGGTGAAGCTTTCTTT